The TCR beta chain described here comes from a study of cytomegalovirus exposure and HLA in healthy donors. Study-wide points: It was found in a later analysis that first-cohort TCR clusters tended to co-occur in the 100 to 150 validation repertoires. In vitro work confirmed that a few CMV-associated chains recognize CMV antigens. The listing of 150 to 200 TCR beta chains classed them as cytomegalovirus-associated.

These donors were members of the roughly 120-subject validation cohort, a group separate from the approximately 670-subject first cohort. In the case of this clone: Antigen specificity is unknown.

Some clones are missing from TCRdb's copy, which holds only in-frame ones; the method was immunoSEQ multiplex PCR. The data contain more than 300,000 clones, roughly 90% of them seen just once; the ten biggest clones take up roughly 0.8%. The CDR3 contains 13 residues. CDR1 LNHDA and CDR2 SQIVND come from the germline V gene (reference sequence). With 1 base removed from V and 5 bases from J, the gap between germline ends came to 6 bases. The receptor was derived from a woman aged 18-29 years in good health and CMV-seronegative. Sequencing input: PBMCs. V is TRBV19 and J is TRBJ1-5; D remains unclear. DNA for the CDR3: TGTGCCAGTAGTATAGCTCTTCATCAGCCCCAGCATTTT. Its protein product is CASSIALHQPQHF.